The next 8 T cell receptor beta chains were all read from a single sample in a study of CD8 T cells in ankylosing spondylitis. TCRdb fed the 5' RACE reads into MiXCR, producing one record per CDR3 protein. The sample contains approximately 520,000 distinct CDR3 sequences, about 5% of which appear only once. Overall study results and limits: Apparently characteristic of ankylosing spondylitis blood was a TCR beta motif (about 8 highly homologous variants).

These receptors have no identified antigens. Sequenced material: blood, either unsorted or a sorted T cell fraction (not recorded which). The receptors were gathered from a male donor with ankylosing spondylitis.

This clonotype was detected many times. CDR3 sequence: CASSPAPLRSNSPLHF. In DNA form, the CDR3 reads TGTGCCAGCAGTCCAGCCCCCCTCAGGTCCAATTCACCCCTCCACTTT. V and J are TRBV28 and TRBJ1-6, with D hard to call. V was shortened by 5 bases and J by 7 bases, with 18 bases between the two germline ends. Germline-derived CDR1 and CDR2 are MDHEN and SYDVKM. The CDR3 spans 16 residues.

This clonotype has ten or more counts. V usage is TRBV7-2 and J usage is TRBJ1-2, with 7 nucleotides matching TRBD1. V lost 5 bases and J lost 8; bases outside the gene matches: 14. The germline gives CDR1 SGHTA, CDR2 FQGNSA. The length of the CDR3 is 15 residues. Here the CDR3 reads CASSPRARDSSGYTF. CDR3 sequence (DNA): TGTGCCAGCAGCCCTAGGGCCCGGGACAGTTCCGGCTACACCTTC.

This clonotype was counted only a few times. The chain couples TRBV4-2 to TRBJ2-1; TRBD1 might be the D (6 bases). V lost 0 bases to trimming and J lost 1 base, with 10 bases between them. Looked up from germline, CDR1 is LGHNA and CDR2 is YNFKEQ. The CDR3 is made up of 16 amino acids. Written as DNA, the CDR3 is TGTGCCAGCAGCCAAGATCTAGACAGGTCCTACAATGAGCAGTTCTTC. Protein product: CASSQDLDRSYNEQFF.

Turning to this clonotype: One end of the junction does not line up with germline, which may come from a read error. This chain links TRBV18 with TRBJ1-1, with TRBD1 identical over 7 bases. CDR1 KGHSH and CDR2 LQKENI come from the germline V gene. The CDR3 covers 13 residues. CDR3 amino acids: CTSGGQPNTEAFF. The CDR3 DNA is TGTACCAGTGGGGGACAGCCGAACACTGAAGCTTTCTTT.

This clonotype was observed many times. The chain links TRBV5-1 to TRBJ2-7; perhaps TRBD1 as D (6 bases). CDR1 and CDR2 from the germline V gene are SGHRS and YFSETQ. The CDR3 extends over 12 amino acids. V was pared by 6 bases and J by 2 bases, with 9 bases between. As DNA, the CDR3 is TGCGCCAGCACAGGGGCTACCTACGAGCAGTACTTC. This sequence encodes CASTGATYEQYF.

This clonotype was recorded many times. This rearrangement joins TRBV27 to TRBJ2-7; no clear D. The CDR3 contains 13 residues. Germline-derived CDR1 and CDR2 are MNHEY and SMNVEV (reference sequence). V was trimmed by 2 bases and J by 4 bases, leaving 9 bases between them. The CDR3 here is CASSLRWEYEQYF. The CDR3 DNA reads TGTGCCAGCAGTTTACGATGGGAATACGAGCAGTACTTC.

The chain uses TRBV4-3 and TRBJ2-7; 7 nucleotides line up with TRBD2. After removal of 1 base from V and 0 bases from J, the junction contained 12 bases not matched to a gene. CDR1 and CDR2 (germline): LGHNA, YSLEER. This CDR3 contains 18 residues. The CDR3 nucleotides read TGCGCCAGCAGCCAAGGGGGGGGAGTTTTACGGGACTCCTACGAGCAGTACTTC. This encodes CASSQGGGVLRDSYEQYF.

This clonotype was counted at least ten times. The genes are TRBV9 and TRBJ2-5; D perhaps matches TRBD1 (5 bases). Per the germline V gene, CDR1 is SGDLS and CDR2 is YYNGEE. Trimming shortened V by 6 bases and J by 4 bases, and 19 bases separated the two germline ends. The CDR3 loop spans 15 amino acids. The CDR3 loop reads CASTLGLGQGETQYF. The CDR3 DNA reads TGTGCCAGCACCTTGGGTTTAGGGCAGGGAGAGACCCAGTACTTC. The complete variable domain, with remaining parts taken from reference TRBV9 and TRBJ2-5, reads DSGVTQTPKHLITATGQRVTLRCSPRSGDLSVYWYQQSLDQGLQFLIQYYNGEERAKGNILERFSAQQFPDLHSELNLSSLELGDSALYFCASTLGLGQGETQYFGPGTRLLVL.